This is a list of T cell receptor beta chains from one sample in a study of CD8 T cells in ankylosing spondylitis. TCRdb reprocessed the 5' RACE reads via MiXCR and lists one record per CDR3 protein. The sample consists of more than 650,000 distinct CDR3 sequences, approximately 10% of them appearing once. The sequencing sample was made of blood, either unsorted or a sorted T cell fraction (not recorded which). The origin of the receptors is a male donor with ankylosing spondylitis. CDR3s include the opening cysteine and the closing phenylalanine or tryptophan.

>TRBJ2-5|TRBV20-1|15
CSARGREASQETQYF
>TRBJ1-5|TRBV20-1|15
CSARIEGWSNQPQHF
>TRBJ2-5|TRBV10-2|16
CASSVGTGGKEETQYF
>TRBJ2-3|TRBV10-3|13
CAIIGGVTDTQYF
>TRBJ1-3|TRBV10-3|14
CAISRTASGNTIYF
>TRBJ1-5|TRBV20-1|15
CSAKDPRGSNQPQHF
>TRBJ1-6|TRBV5-1|15
CASSLEGTGNSPLHF
>TRBJ1-5|TRBV5-1|13
CASSFGRGQPQHF
>TRBJ2-5|TRBV5-4|14
CASSQLQYQETQYF
>TRBJ2-7|TRBV20-1|15
CSATAGTGIPYEQYF
>TRBJ2-3|TRBV4-3|14
CASSQVVASDTQYF
>TRBJ2-2|TRBV20-1|15
CSARDRVGNTGELFF
>TRBJ1-5|TRBV4-3|15
CASSQDWGGGQPQHF
>TRBJ2-5|TRBV20-1|15
CSARDLRAGQETQYF
>TRBJ2-3|TRBV9|18
CASSVQISGDGYTDTQYF
>TRBJ2-7|TRBV29-1|14
CSVGGGQGTYEQYF
>TRBJ2-2|TRBV2|17
CASSQATPSGSIGELFF
>TRBJ2-7|TRBV20-1|13
CSAGPGGAYEQYF
>TRBJ2-2|TRBV6-5|15
CASSSSSSGFGELFF
>TRBJ2-3|TRBV5-6|12
CASSLNWNTQYF
>TRBJ2-2|TRBV10-3|14
CAIRELQPTGELFF
>TRBJ2-3|TRBV20-1|16
CSARDPPGRGTDTQYF
>TRBJ2-7|TRBV7-2|14
CASSNRPFLREQYF
>TRBJ2-7|TRBV15|12
CATSRESDEQYF
>TRBJ2-7|TRBV10-1|17
CASSDGLAGEVSYEQYF
>TRBJ1-2|TRBV11-2|18
CASSLIHSFPRSHYGYTF
>TRBJ1-5|TRBV29-1|13
CSVGEATGQPQHF
>TRBJ2-3|TRBV20-1|12
CSARIPGDTQYF
>TRBJ2-6|TRBV27|17
CASSPHYAISGANVLTF
>TRBJ2-5|TRBV18|13
CASSPATEETQYF
>TRBJ2-7|TRBV20-1|13
CSAGWTGDYEQYF
>TRBJ2-1|TRBV7-9|15
CASSLLPSGNNEQFF
>TRBJ2-5|TRBV7-8|15
CASSFPGTGGPTQYF
>TRBJ2-3|TRBV5-1|16
CASSLGGQGAENTQYF
>TRBJ2-1|TRBV10-1|15
CASSDGGSGNNEQFF
>TRBJ2-2|TRBV5-1|14
CASSPRTDAGELFF
>TRBJ2-7|TRBV4-3|15
CASSPRAQSSYEQYF
>TRBJ2-3|TRBV25-1|13
CASSVAGGDTQYF
>TRBJ2-5|TRBV20-1|13
CSASWGAQETQYF
>TRBJ1-1|TRBV7-9|15
CASSLSRNLNTEAFF
>TRBJ2-3|TRBV6-1|13
CASIGTFTDTQYF
>TRBJ1-5|TRBV20-1|14
CSARDIRSNQPQHF
>TRBJ2-1|TRBV6-1|13
CASSPWSAGEQFF
>TRBJ2-1|TRBV24-1|17
CATAGVDGHNFYNEQFF